Listed below are T cell receptor beta chains from one sample, sequenced in a study of vaccination and CD4 T cells after COVID-19. Using its own MiXCR run on the PCR reads, TCRdb lists one record per CDR3 protein. The sample includes 25,000 to 30,000 distinct CDR3 sequences, 45% to 60% of them seen just once. Sequenced material: CD4+ T cells from blood, taken about 7 months after SARS-CoV-2 vaccination. The receptors shown here come from a human donor who had recovered from COVID-19. Both conserved end residues are part of each CDR3. D genes are given only for firm matches. Clone sizes are given selectively: once, few, many, or a class where the clone is expanded.

V gene: TRBV15; CDR3 length: 15; clone size: NA; D gene: NA; J gene: TRBJ2-1; CDR3 DNA: TGTGCCACCAGCAGAGGCTCCCCCGATTACAATGAGCAGTTCTTC; CDR3 protein: CATSRGSPDYNEQFF
V gene: TRBV2; CDR3 length: 13; clone size: NA; D gene: TRBD2; J gene: TRBJ2-3; CDR3 DNA: TGTGCCAGCAGAGGACTAGCGGGCTTTCCGCAGTATTTT; CDR3 protein: CASRGLAGFPQYF
V gene: TRBV27; CDR3 length: 13; clone size: NA; D gene: NA; J gene: TRBJ2-5; CDR3 DNA: TGTGCCAGCAGTTTAGGAGGGGAAGAGACCCAGTACTTC; CDR3 protein: CASSLGGEETQYF
V gene: TRBV15; CDR3 length: 17; clone size: few; D gene: TRBD1; J gene: TRBJ1-1; CDR3 DNA: TGTGCCACCAGCAGAGCTTGGAGACAGGGGGAGGACACTGAAGCTTTCTTT; CDR3 protein: CATSRAWRQGEDTEAFF
V gene: TRBV27; CDR3 length: 16; clone size: few; D gene: NA; J gene: TRBJ1-1; CDR3 DNA: TGTGCCAGCAGTCCCCGGAGGGACCGGAGGGGCACTGAAGCTTTCTTT; CDR3 protein: CASSPRRDRRGTEAFF
V gene: TRBV7-2; CDR3 length: 13; clone size: few; D gene: NA; J gene: TRBJ2-3; CDR3 DNA: TGTGCCAGCAGCTTAGGAAGGGCAGATACGCAGTATTTT; CDR3 protein: CASSLGRADTQYF
V gene: TRBV25-1; CDR3 length: 14; clone size: NA; D gene: NA; J gene: TRBJ2-1; CDR3 DNA: TGTGCCAGCAGTGAGGACTACTCCTACAATGAGCAGTTCTTC; CDR3 protein: CASSEDYSYNEQFF
V gene: TRBV24-1; CDR3 length: 11; clone size: NA; D gene: NA; J gene: TRBJ2-3; CDR3 DNA: TGTGCCACCAGACACAAAGATACGCAGTATTTT; CDR3 protein: CATRHKDTQYF
V gene: TRBV6-1; CDR3 length: 15; clone size: NA; D gene: TRBD1; J gene: TRBJ2-7; CDR3 DNA: TGTGCCAGCAGGGAGAGGGGGCCAGGGAACTACGAGCAGTACTTC; CDR3 protein: CASRERGPGNYEQYF
V gene: TRBV20-1; CDR3 length: 15; clone size: medium-sized; D gene: TRBD2; J gene: TRBJ2-2; CDR3 DNA: TGCAGTGCTAGAGATCTAGCGGGAGACACCGGGGAGCTGTTTTTT; CDR3 protein: CSARDLAGDTGELFF
V gene: TRBV20-1; CDR3 length: 12; clone size: few; D gene: NA; J gene: TRBJ1-5; CDR3 DNA: TGCAGTGCTTGGGTTAGCAATCAGCCCCAGCATTTT; CDR3 protein: CSAWVSNQPQHF
V gene: TRBV27; CDR3 length: 17; clone size: few; D gene: NA; J gene: TRBJ2-7; CDR3 DNA: TGTGCCAGCAGTTTATCTGTTAGTGGGGGTACCAAAGGGGAGCAGTACTTC; CDR3 protein: CASSLSVSGGTKGEQYF
V gene: TRBV5-8; CDR3 length: 13; clone size: NA; D gene: NA; J gene: TRBJ1-2; CDR3 DNA: TGTGCCAGCAGCTCCGACGTCAACTATGGCTACACCTTC; CDR3 protein: CASSSDVNYGYTF
V gene: TRBV20-1; CDR3 length: 13; clone size: once; D gene: NA; J gene: TRBJ2-7; CDR3 DNA: TGCAGTGCGCGGGCCAACCTACCATACGAGCAGTACTTC; CDR3 protein: CSARANLPYEQYF
V gene: TRBV30; CDR3 length: 15; clone size: NA; D gene: NA; J gene: TRBJ1-5; CDR3 DNA: TGTGCCTGGAGTGCGAATTTAGGGTCCGCACAGCCCCAGCATTTT; CDR3 protein: CAWSANLGSAQPQHF
V gene: TRBV6-1; CDR3 length: 16; clone size: NA; D gene: NA; J gene: TRBJ1-2; CDR3 DNA: TGTGCCAGCAGTGCGGGGGGGGCAGGGCTCTTCTATGGCTACACCTTC; CDR3 protein: CASSAGGAGLFYGYTF
V gene: TRBV7-2; CDR3 length: 14; clone size: few; D gene: TRBD2; J gene: TRBJ2-5; CDR3 DNA: TGTGCCAGCGCTAGCGGGAGTGTCCAAGAGACCCAGTACTTC; CDR3 protein: CASASGSVQETQYF
V gene: TRBV2; CDR3 length: 14; clone size: once; D gene: NA; J gene: TRBJ2-1; CDR3 DNA: TGTGCCAGCAGTGACTTGCTAGCGTGGAATGAGCAGTTCTTC; CDR3 protein: CASSDLLAWNEQFF
V gene: TRBV20-1; CDR3 length: 17; clone size: NA; D gene: TRBD2; J gene: TRBJ2-3; CDR3 DNA: TGCAGTGCTAGAGATGCCGTTAGCGGGAGTCTGACAGATACGCAGTATTTT; CDR3 protein: CSARDAVSGSLTDTQYF
V gene: TRBV20-1; CDR3 length: 14; clone size: NA; D gene: TRBD2; J gene: TRBJ2-7; CDR3 DNA: TGCAGTGCCCAGGGACTAGCGGGAACCTACGAGCAGTACTTC; CDR3 protein: CSAQGLAGTYEQYF
V gene: TRBV6-2/TRBV6-3; CDR3 length: 14; clone size: NA; D gene: TRBD1; J gene: TRBJ1-2; CDR3 DNA: TGTGCCAGCAGACTATGGACAGGGTCAGATGGCTACACCTTC; CDR3 protein: CASRLWTGSDGYTF
V gene: TRBV7-8; CDR3 length: 16; clone size: NA; D gene: NA; J gene: TRBJ2-5; CDR3 DNA: TGTGCCAGCAGCTCTAGGGGGGCGCAGGCTGTAGAGACCCAGTACTTC; CDR3 protein: CASSSRGAQAVETQYF
V gene: TRBV28; CDR3 length: 17; clone size: few; D gene: NA; J gene: TRBJ2-1; CDR3 DNA: TGTGCCAGCAGTTTAGGAGGGGGCTGGGAAAGGTACAATGAGCAGTTCTTC; CDR3 protein: CASSLGGGWERYNEQFF
V gene: TRBV4-2; CDR3 length: 16; clone size: NA; D gene: NA; J gene: TRBJ2-7; CDR3 DNA: TGTGCCAGCAGCCAAGAATTGCTCGGGGAGCCCTACGAGCAGTACTTC; CDR3 protein: CASSQELLGEPYEQYF
V gene: TRBV20-1; CDR3 length: 16; clone size: few; D gene: NA; J gene: TRBJ2-5; CDR3 DNA: TGCAGTGCTAGGGATCGCTGGGCGGACCGCCAAGAGACCCAGTACTTC; CDR3 protein: CSARDRWADRQETQYF
V gene: TRBV28; CDR3 length: 10; clone size: NA; D gene: TRBD2; J gene: TRBJ2-4; CDR3 DNA: TGTGCCAGCAGCGGGAGGTCCTGGGACTTC; CDR3 protein: CASSGRSWDF
V gene: TRBV20-1; CDR3 length: 14; clone size: few; D gene: TRBD1; J gene: TRBJ1-3; CDR3 DNA: TGCAGTGCTAGTGAAGGGGGCCATGGAAACACCATATATTTT; CDR3 protein: CSASEGGHGNTIYF
V gene: TRBV6-1; CDR3 length: 10; clone size: NA; D gene: NA; J gene: TRBJ2-5; CDR3 DNA: TGTGCCAGCAGCCAAGAGACCCAGTACTTC; CDR3 protein: CASSQETQYF
V gene: TRBV10-3; CDR3 length: 14; clone size: NA; D gene: TRBD2; J gene: TRBJ2-1; CDR3 DNA: TGTGCCACGTGGGGGACTAGCGGGAGTAATGAGCAGTTCTTC; CDR3 protein: CATWGTSGSNEQFF
V gene: TRBV24-1; CDR3 length: 13; clone size: NA; D gene: NA; J gene: TRBJ2-3; CDR3 DNA: TGTGCTGTCTCGTGGACCAGCACAGATACGCAGTATTTT; CDR3 protein: CAVSWTSTDTQYF
V gene: TRBV7-3; CDR3 length: 17; clone size: NA; D gene: NA; J gene: TRBJ2-6; CDR3 DNA: TGTGCCAGCAGTCAAGGGGCGGGGATCTCTGGGGCCAACGTCCTGACTTTC; CDR3 protein: CASSQGAGISGANVLTF
V gene: TRBV18; CDR3 length: 15; clone size: NA; D gene: TRBD1; J gene: TRBJ1-2; CDR3 DNA: TGTGCCAGCTCACCACCCTCCGGACAGGGGGTCTCGTACACCTTC; CDR3 protein: CASSPPSGQGVSYTF
V gene: TRBV7-9; CDR3 length: 15; clone size: NA; D gene: TRBD1; J gene: TRBJ2-3; CDR3 DNA: TGTGCCAGCAGCTCGGGACAGGTTAGCACAGATACGCAGTATTTT; CDR3 protein: CASSSGQVSTDTQYF
V gene: TRBV12-3/TRBV12-4; CDR3 length: 13; clone size: NA; D gene: TRBD1; J gene: TRBJ1-2; CDR3 DNA: TGTGCCAGCAGCCCGCAGGGGGCGCAAGGCTACACCTTC; CDR3 protein: CASSPQGAQGYTF
V gene: TRBV6-1; CDR3 length: 12; clone size: NA; D gene: NA; J gene: TRBJ1-4; CDR3 DNA: TGTGCCAGCAGTGAAATAGGGGAGAAACTGTTTTTT; CDR3 protein: CASSEIGEKLFF
V gene: TRBV20-1; CDR3 length: 14; clone size: few; D gene: TRBD2; J gene: TRBJ2-3; CDR3 DNA: TGCAGTGCTCCGACTAGCGCAGGCACAGATACGCAGTATTTT; CDR3 protein: CSAPTSAGTDTQYF
V gene: TRBV6-1; CDR3 length: 11; clone size: few; D gene: NA; J gene: TRBJ2-1; CDR3 DNA: TGTGCCAGCAGCTGGGGTGGGCCCGTCGTCTTC; CDR3 protein: CASSWGGPVVF
V gene: TRBV7-8; CDR3 length: 15; clone size: NA; D gene: TRBD2; J gene: TRBJ2-1; CDR3 DNA: TGTGCCAGCAGCTTACTAGCGGGAGGGGGGGATGAGCAGTTCTTC; CDR3 protein: CASSLLAGGGDEQFF
V gene: TRBV6-2/TRBV6-3; CDR3 length: 13; clone size: NA; D gene: TRBD2; J gene: TRBJ2-1; CDR3 DNA: TGTGCCAGCAGTTACTCCCGACTAGCGGCGCAGTTCTTC; CDR3 protein: CASSYSRLAAQFF
V gene: TRBV20-1; CDR3 length: 13; clone size: NA; D gene: NA; J gene: TRBJ1-5; CDR3 DNA: TGCAGTGCTAGGTCTACAGGGAATCAGCCCCAGCATTTT; CDR3 protein: CSARSTGNQPQHF
V gene: TRBV6-5; CDR3 length: 15; clone size: NA; D gene: NA; J gene: TRBJ2-1; CDR3 DNA: TGTGCCAGCAGTTACGCCGCCGGGTCTTACAATGAGCAGTTCTTC; CDR3 protein: CASSYAAGSYNEQFF
V gene: TRBV6-1; CDR3 length: 17; clone size: NA; D gene: NA; J gene: TRBJ2-7; CDR3 DNA: TGTGCCAGCAGTGAAAAAGGGGGTAGCGTAGACTCCTACGAGCAGTACTTC; CDR3 protein: CASSEKGGSVDSYEQYF
V gene: TRBV28; CDR3 length: 12; clone size: few; D gene: NA; J gene: TRBJ2-7; CDR3 DNA: TGTGCCAGCAGTCAAAAGGGTTACGAGCAGTACTTC; CDR3 protein: CASSQKGYEQYF
V gene: TRBV20-1; CDR3 length: 13; clone size: NA; D gene: NA; J gene: TRBJ2-7; CDR3 DNA: TGCAGTGCTAGAGTCTCGGGGAGGTACGAGCAGTACTTC; CDR3 protein: CSARVSGRYEQYF